The 25 T cell receptor beta chains below were found in one sample sequenced in a study of blood T cells in healthy people across ages. Combining a sample-barcoded 5' primer with a J-beta primer mix, a second PCR ran for about 6 to 12 cycles. TCRdb used MiXCR to reprocess the 5' RACE reads, holding one entry per CDR3 protein. The sample consists of roughly 2 million distinct CDR3 sequences, just under 50% of them appearing once. Specimen: blood. The receptors stem from a woman aged 40-49 years in good health.

The genes are TRBV6-2 or TRBV6-3 and TRBJ2-5, with D maybe TRBD1 (6 bases). CDR3 length: 15 amino acids. With 7 bases removed from V and 11 bases from J, the gap between germline ends came to 26 bases. CDR1 MNHEY and CDR2 SVGEGT come from the germline V gene. CDR3 residues: CASTIRDTRYNEQYF. The CDR3 nucleotides read TGTGCCAGCACAATCCGGGACACTCGCTACAATGAGCAGTACTTC.

This clonotype was picked up many times. The V and J genes are TRBV29-1 and TRBJ2-4; 7 bases map to TRBD2. The CDR3 has 15 residues. With V trimmed by 6 bases and J by 0 bases, 8 bases remained unmatched. Germline lookup yields CDR1 SQVTM and CDR2 ANQGSEA. The DNA for the CDR3 is TGCAGCGTGGGGCTAGGCGGGAGAGCCAAAAACATTCAGTACTTC. It encodes CSVGLGGRAKNIQYF.

The rearrangement uses TRBV24-1 and TRBJ2-7; D gene ambiguous. Deletions cut 6 bases from V and 9 bases from J, with 8 bases between. Germline CDR1 and CDR2: KGHDR and SFDVKD. This CDR3 comprises 10 residues. CDR3 nucleotide sequence: TGTGCCACCAGTCCCGACGGGCAGTACTTC. Translated, it gives CATSPDGQYF.

This clonotype was picked up many times. The chain combines TRBV29-1 with TRBJ2-1; no clear D. Trimming stripped 4 bases from V and 4 bases from J, with 5 bases between. The CDR3 contains 11 residues. Germline-derived CDR1 and CDR2 are SQVTM and ANQGSEA. In DNA, the CDR3 is TGCAGCGTTGTCCAGTACAATGAGCAGTTCTTC. Translation: CSVVQYNEQFF.

This chain connects TRBV20-1 to TRBJ2-4; D gene ambiguous. The J call may be in error: the DNA end matches TRBJ2-7 better. CDR1 is DFQATT, CDR2 SNEGSKA, per germline (reference sequence). This CDR3 has 14 residues. The CDR3 sequence: CSARLRRSRGEQYF. In DNA, the CDR3 is TGCAGTGCTAGATTGAGGCGATCCCGTGGCGAGCAGTACTTC.

Note on this clonotype: The junction differs from germline at one of its ends, possibly a read error. This chain links TRBV7-3 with TRBJ2-3, with TRBD2 matching 7 bases. CDR1 SGHTA and CDR2 FQGTGA come from the germline V gene. CDR3 length equals 20 residues. The CDR3 region has the DNA TGTGCCGGCAGCTTCCGGCCCCTCTTAAGAGGAGCGGGGAGCACAGATACGCAGTATTTT. It specifies CAGSFRPLLRGAGSTDTQYF.

This sequence joins TRBV5-1 and TRBJ2-1, with TRBD1 matching over 9 bases. The V gene end was trimmed by 4 bases and the J gene end by 4 bases; junction bases not matched to a gene: 6. This CDR3 is 15 amino acids long. Germline V gives CDR1 SGHRS, CDR2 YFSETQ. CDR3 residues: CASSQIQGAYNEQFF. The CDR3 bases are TGCGCCAGCAGCCAGATACAGGGGGCGTACAATGAGCAGTTCTTC.

The V and J genes are TRBV2 and TRBJ1-2; no clear D. This CDR3 region has 13 residues. Germline CDR1 is SNHLY and CDR2 is FYNNEI. The germline V and J ends were trimmed by 3 bases and 6 bases, with 11 bases remaining between them. The CDR3 DNA is TGTGCCAGCAGTGAGGTTTCATACGATGGCTACACCTTC. This sequence encodes CASSEVSYDGYTF.

The chain uses TRBV5-5 and TRBJ2-2, with TRBD1 matching over 9 bases. This CDR3 is built from 15 residues. Germline V gives CDR1 SGHKS, CDR2 YYEKEE (reference sequence). Unmatched junction bases numbered 7, after V lost 4 bases and J lost 6 bases. In nucleotides, the CDR3 is TGTGCCAGCAGCCCTGGACAGGGGCTCGCCGGGGAGCTGTTTTTT. Translation gives CASSPGQGLAGELFF.

This clonotype was seen a handful of times. V and J are TRBV4-3 and TRBJ2-5, with 8 nucleotides matching TRBD1. The junction had 16 bases not matched to a gene; V was cut back by 1 base and J by 3 bases. Germline lookup yields CDR1 LGHNA and CDR2 YSLEER. This CDR3 has 19 amino acids. CDR3 residues: CASSQAIGRGHDPEETQYF. The CDR3 bases are TGCGCCAGCAGCCAAGCGATTGGCAGGGGGCATGATCCTGAAGAGACCCAGTACTTC.

In its sample, this clonotype was seen a few times. The V call is TRBV28, the J call TRBJ1-2; D is undetermined. This CDR3 has 11 residues. Germline assignment: CDR1 MDHEN and CDR2 SYDVKM. V was pared by 5 bases and J by 4 bases, with 5 bases between. The chain's CDR3 is CASSNLYGYTF. In DNA form, the CDR3 reads TGTGCCAGCAGTAACCTCTATGGCTACACCTTC.

This chain connects TRBV21-1 to TRBJ2-3; the D segment call TRBD1 is taken from the table without a DNA check. TRBV21-1 is a pseudogene. This CDR3 region has 16 residues. The CDR3, as DNA: TGTGCCAGCAGCAAACACAGGGTTTGGAGCACAGATACGCAGTATTTT. This sequence encodes CASSKHRVWSTDTQYF.

V is TRBV7-2 and J is TRBJ1-2; 9 bases line up with TRBD1. V shed 0 bases and J 5 bases; nucleotides not matched to a gene: 10. This CDR3 is 17 amino acids long. From germline, CDR1 is SGHTA and CDR2 FQGNSA. The CDR3 DNA reads TGTGCCAGCAGCTTAGCTCGGACAGGGGAGGGGAAGTATGGCTACACCTTC. The encoded protein is CASSLARTGEGKYGYTF.

The genes are TRBV29-1 and TRBJ1-2; a possible D gene is TRBD1 (6 bases). CDR3 length: 15 residues. The V gene's germline CDR1 is SQVTM and CDR2 ANQGSEA. V was cut by 4 bases and J by 0 bases, with 15 bases left in between. CDR3 sequence: CSVATGTVANYGYTF. The CDR3 coding sequence is TGCAGCGTTGCAACAGGGACGGTTGCTAACTATGGCTACACCTTC.

This chain connects TRBV27 to TRBJ2-1, with 12 bases matching TRBD2. The germline V gene encodes CDR1 MNHEY and CDR2 SMNVEV (reference sequence). Trimming at V came to 2 bases and at J to 8 bases, leaving 4 bases not matched to a gene. This CDR3 has 15 residues. CDR3 sequence reads: CASSLLAGGSDEQFF. CDR3 nucleotides: TGTGCCAGCAGTTTACTAGCGGGGGGGAGTGATGAGCAGTTCTTC.

The chain combines TRBV27 with TRBJ2-5; 16 bases are a match to TRBD2. The J call may be faulty, since TRBJ2-4 better matches the DNA end. This CDR3 comprises 20 residues. Germline V CDR1 and CDR2: MNHEY, SMNVEV (reference sequence). The CDR3 reads CASSNTGTSGGGRPRNIQYF. DNA of the CDR3: TGTGCCAGCAGTAATACCGGGACTAGCGGGGGGGGAAGACCACGAAACATTCAGTACTTC.

This clonotype was counted a few times. V and J are TRBV12-3 or TRBV12-4 and TRBJ1-2; 12 positions match TRBD1. This CDR3 spans 16 amino acids. The J segment lost 7 bases and the V segment lost 1 base, leaving 7 bases of the junction unmatched. The CDR3 region is CASSLVGTGGLFGYTF. CDR3 coding DNA: TGTGCCAGCAGTTTAGTTGGGACAGGGGGCCTTTTTGGCTACACCTTC.

The chain couples TRBV27 to TRBJ1-2; possibly TRBD1 for D (6 bases). This CDR3 region has 15 residues. Germline assignment: CDR1 MNHEY and CDR2 SMNVEV (reference sequence). V lost 6 bases to trimming and J lost 3 bases, with 17 bases between them. CDR3 protein: CASRPPGQGYYGYTF. The CDR3 DNA follows: TGTGCCAGCAGGCCCCCGGGACAAGGGTACTATGGCTACACCTTC.

The chain joins TRBV7-9 to TRBJ2-5; the D gene could be TRBD1 or TRBD2 (5 bases each). The CDR3 spans 15 residues. Between the trimmed V and J ends, which lost 7 bases and 2 bases, there was a span of 17 bases. Germline CDR1 SEHNR, CDR2 FQNEAQ (reference sequence). This CDR3 reads CASKIGGGLQETQYF. The CDR3 DNA reads as TGTGCCAGCAAGATTGGGGGTGGTTTACAAGAGACCCAGTACTTC.

In this sample, this clonotype turned up once. The V gene is TRBV29-1, the J gene TRBJ1-2, with D perhaps matching TRBD1 (5 bases). Germline loops: CDR1 SQVTM, CDR2 ANQGSEA. Trimming stripped 6 bases from V and 4 bases from J, with 15 bases between. The CDR3 length is 13 residues. The DNA for the CDR3 is TGCAGCGTGTCCGACAGTGCCCGCTATGGCTACACCTTC. As protein: CSVSDSARYGYTF.

This clonotype came up a few times. The genes are TRBV10-3 and TRBJ2-3; D unclear. Trimming stripped 0 bases from V and 0 bases from J, with 7 bases between. CDR3 length: 15 amino acids. Looked up from germline, CDR1 is ENHRY and CDR2 is SYGVKD. The DNA of the CDR3 is TGTGCCATCAGTGAGTCGCAGGCTAGCACAGATACGCAGTATTTT. Amino acid sequence: CAISESQASTDTQYF.

This chain uses TRBV5-1 with TRBJ2-1, with 8 bases fitting TRBD1. V dropped 4 bases and J dropped 8; count of bases not matched to a gene: 11. CDR1 and CDR2 from the germline V gene are SGHRS and YFSETQ. The length of the CDR3 is 15 residues. CDR3 DNA sequence: TGCGCCAGCAGCCCAGGACAGGGAAAGTTGGATGAGCAGTTCTTC. It yields the protein CASSPGQGKLDEQFF.

The rearrangement links TRBV14 to TRBJ1-1, with D possibly matching TRBD1 (6 bases). CDR1 and CDR2 from the germline V gene are SGHDN and FVKESK. Trimming took 4 bases from V and 1 from J, leaving 19 bases between them. The CDR3 covers 17 residues. The CDR3, as DNA: TGTGCCAGCAGCCGAGGAGGCGCGGGGGCCGAGAACACTGAAGCTTTCTTT. Translation: CASSRGGAGAENTEAFF.

The genes are TRBV5-6 and TRBJ2-1, with 10 bases identical to TRBD2. V lost 0 bases, J lost 9 bases, and 6 bases stayed unmatched. This CDR3 contains 15 residues. The germline V gene has CDR1 SGHDT and CDR2 YYEEEE. In DNA, the CDR3 is TGTGCCAGCAGCTTGGCCAGCGGGGGGGCCACTGAGCAGTTCTTC. It specifies CASSLASGGATEQFF.

This clonotype was observed a few times. The CDR3 DNA sequence: TGTGCCAGCAGCTTAGTTCGGGGGGGGATAGATACGCAGTATTTT. It encodes CASSLVRGGIDTQYF. This chain uses TRBV7-2 with TRBJ2-3; TRBD2 matches 8 bases. V shed 1 base and J 5 bases; nucleotides not matched to a gene: 5. The CDR3 is 15 amino acids. Germline V lookup: CDR1 SGHTA, CDR2 FQGNSA.